This entry is about one TCR beta chain. What it binds is not known. CDR3 length: 15 amino acids. Trimming stripped 0 bases from V and 3 bases from J, with 9 bases between. Germline CDR1 reads MGHRA; CDR2 reads YSYEKL. Some clones are missing from TCRdb's copy, which holds only in-frame ones; the method was immunoSEQ multiplex PCR. Of 150,000 to 200,000 clones listed, 85% to 95% are singletons. This sample is part of a study of T cell responses to AZD1222 COVID-19 vaccine. Study results and caveats: Dominant at 160-218 and 743-854, vaccine-associated CD4 TCRs also spanned spike. Donors were largely white British and mainly female; clonal diversity was possibly underestimated. Repertoire sampling was restricted to post-peak T cell response timepoints. Nearly half of spike-specific TCRs reportedly target unmutated variant regions.

Source: peripheral blood, taken on day 0 of AZD1222 vaccination. The chain couples TRBV4-1 to TRBJ2-1, with D possibly being TRBD1 (5 bases). The TCR originated in an adult in good health. The DNA for the CDR3 is TGCGCCAGCAGCCAAGACCAAGGACACTACAATGAGCAGTTCTTC. Translating it yields CASSQDQGHYNEQFF.